The table lists the clone carrying this TCR beta chain with a few counts. These data come from a study of blood T cells in healthy people across ages. Together with a sample-barcoded 5' primer, a J-beta primer mix was included in a second PCR lasting about 7 to 11 cycles. Using its own MiXCR run on the 5' RACE reads, TCRdb lists one record per CDR3 protein. The sample lists hundreds of thousands of distinct CDR3 sequences, 29% seen once, with roughly 17% in the top ten. Looked up from germline, CDR1 is MNHNY and CDR2 is SVGAGI (reference sequence). The CDR3 loop spans 14 amino acids. Trimming removed 6 bases from V and 6 bases from J, with 12 bases in between. Each sample yielded at least 6 million isolated PBMCs.

Sequences were obtained from blood. The rearrangement links TRBV6-6 to TRBJ1-6; TRBD1 is a possible D gene (6 bases). The TCR sequence derives from a woman of 80 years or more in good health. Here the CDR3 reads CASSRGGGNSPLHF. The DNA for the CDR3 is TGTGCCAGCAGCCGAGGGGGGGGTAATTCACCCCTCCACTTT.